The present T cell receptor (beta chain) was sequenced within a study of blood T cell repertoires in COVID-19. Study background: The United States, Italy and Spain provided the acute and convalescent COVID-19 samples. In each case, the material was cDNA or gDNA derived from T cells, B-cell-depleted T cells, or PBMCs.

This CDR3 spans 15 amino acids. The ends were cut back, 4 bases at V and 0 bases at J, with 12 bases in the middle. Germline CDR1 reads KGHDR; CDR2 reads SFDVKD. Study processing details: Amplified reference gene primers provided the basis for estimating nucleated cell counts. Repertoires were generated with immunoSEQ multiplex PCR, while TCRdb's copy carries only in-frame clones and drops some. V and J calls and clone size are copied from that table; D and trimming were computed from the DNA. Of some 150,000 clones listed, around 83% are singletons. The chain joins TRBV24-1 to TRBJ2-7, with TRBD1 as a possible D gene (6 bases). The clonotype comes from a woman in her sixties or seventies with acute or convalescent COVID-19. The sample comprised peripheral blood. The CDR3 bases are TGTGCCACCAGTGAGGCAGGGGACAACTCCTACGAGCAGTACTTC. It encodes CATSEAGDNSYEQYF.